The present T cell receptor (beta chain) was sequenced within a study of blood T cells in healthy people across ages. Alongside a J-beta primer mix, a sample-barcoded 5' primer served in a second PCR lasting 7 to 11 cycles. Researchers report that a template-switch adaptor with 12 random nucleotides tagged each cDNA molecule. Each CDR3 protein is one row after TCRdb ran MiXCR on the 5' RACE reads. The table records about 2 million distinct CDR3 sequences, roughly 52% of them present only once. This clonotype has more than one count but fewer than ten. Its antigen is not identified. Ranging in age from roughly 6 to 95, the donors were healthy Caucasian individuals from Russia. Broader study findings: Greater diversity and more naive CD4+ cells were seen in long-lived donors than in aged donors. Among T cells, TCR beta diversity per million cells dropped roughly linearly as age rose.

Deletions cut 0 bases from V and 4 bases from J, with 9 bases between. Germline V gives CDR1 LGHNA, CDR2 YNFKEQ. This CDR3 is built from 14 residues. This TCR was recovered from a woman aged 35 to 49 in good health. The rearrangement links TRBV4-2 to TRBJ1-2; D is perhaps TRBD1 (6 bases). The sequenced sample consisted of blood. The DNA for the CDR3 is TGTGCCAGCAGCCAAGACCCGGACAGCTATGGCTACACCTTC. It translates to CASSQDPDSYGYTF.